This T cell receptor (beta chain) came from a study of blood T cell repertoires in COVID-19. Study-wide background: Material from acute and convalescent COVID-19 was sourced from the United States, Italy and Spain. Nucleic acid was either cDNA or gDNA, and it came from T cells, B-cell-depleted T cells, or PBMCs.

The CDR3 is made up of 16 amino acids. V shed 2 bases and J 1 base; nucleotides not matched to a gene: 7. In germline, CDR1 is SGHVS, CDR2 FQNEAQ. Here immunoSEQ multiplex PCR was the method, and the copy in TCRdb shows in-frame clones only, minus some. Of 200,000 to 250,000 clones in the sample, roughly 88% were seen once. Participant ages covered roughly 18 to 89 years across 20 to 30 US areas. Participants classified as exposed had met a COVID-19 case within 2 weeks before study entry. Sequenced material: PBMCs or T cells enriched from blood (not recorded which). The V and J genes are TRBV7-8 and TRBJ1-1; TRBD1 matches at 7 bases. The sequence came from a young woman who had been exposed to COVID-19. CDR3 sequence (DNA): TGTGCCAGCAGCTTATTTGGGACAGTTAGGAACACTGAAGCTTTCTTT. It is translated as CASSLFGTVRNTEAFF.